This note documents a single TCR beta chain sequence. This entry belongs to a study of T-cell reconstitution after alpha-beta-depleted transplantation in children. The germline V gene has CDR1 SGHRS and CDR2 YFSETQ. The V and J ends lost 8 bases and 6 bases respectively, with 12 bases between them. The CDR3 is 12 amino acids. A library of TCRbeta sequences, prepared with unique molecular identifiers, was generated. Via MiXCR, TCRdb re-called the PCR reads, giving one row per CDR3 protein. This table has about 200,000 distinct CDR3 sequences, approximately 7% appearing once. This receptor was taken from a boy aged 2 to 10 with acute lymphoblastic leukemia, due to receive a stem cell transplant. This chain links TRBV5-1 with TRBJ2-1; D is unclear. Specimen: PBMCs, collected before TCRalphabeta/CD19-depleted stem cell transplant. DNA for the CDR3: TGCGCCAGTGCACTAACTTCCAATGAGCAGTTCTTC. Translation gives CASALTSNEQFF.